The 30 T cell receptor beta chains given below trace back to one sample, sequenced in a study of technical replicates of blood from several donors. Repertoires were generated with immunoSEQ multiplex PCR, while TCRdb's copy carries only in-frame clones and drops some. The table includes about 97,000 clones, roughly 94% detected once. Material: T cells isolated from PBMCs. All receptors derive from a human donor in good health.

The chain has TRBV4-2 and TRBJ2-1, with unresolved D. There are 12 residues in the CDR3. CDR1 LGHNA and CDR2 YNFKEQ come from the germline V gene. Trimming took off 1 base at V and 5 bases at J, with 3 bases between the two ends. The CDR3 loop reads CASSQADNEQFF. For the CDR3, the DNA is TGTGCCAGCAGCCAAGCGGACAATGAGCAGTTCTTC.

The J gene is TRBJ2-1, the V gene TRBV19; TRBD2 agrees at 9 bases. Germline V CDR1 and CDR2: LNHDA, SQIVND (reference sequence). V shed 6 bases and J 5 bases; nucleotides not matched to a gene: 14. There are 17 residues in the CDR3. The CDR3 region has the DNA TGTGCCAGTAGCCCCGGGGTAGAGCGGGAGGTCGACAATGAGCAGTTCTTC. Protein: CASSPGVEREVDNEQFF.

The V call is TRBV13, the J call TRBJ2-7; 8 bases line up with TRBD1. With 5 bases clipped from V and 0 bases from J, the junction kept 6 bases outside the gene matches. The CDR3 has 15 residues. Germline V gene data show CDR1 as PRHDT and CDR2 as FYEKMQ (reference sequence). CDR3 residues: CASSADRATSYEQYF. In DNA, the CDR3 is TGTGCCAGCAGCGCGGACAGGGCCACCTCCTACGAGCAGTACTTC.

The chain is built from TRBV11-3 and TRBJ2-5, with 11 bases that match TRBD1. Germline values: CDR1 SGHNT, CDR2 YENEEA. This CDR3 region has 15 residues. J lost 4 bases, V lost 5 bases, and 6 bases had no gene match. CDR3 in DNA: TGTGCCAGCAGCCCCTCCGGGACAGGGGGAGAGACCCAGTACTTC. As protein: CASSPSGTGGETQYF.

This chain joins TRBV6-1 and TRBJ2-1, with 8 bases lining up with TRBD2. After removal of 6 bases from V and 9 bases from J, the junction contained 13 bases not matched to a gene. The length of the CDR3 is 15 residues. Looked up from germline, CDR1 is MNHNS and CDR2 is SASEGT. CDR3 residues: CASSRPGTSRVEQFF. CDR3 sequence (DNA): TGTGCCAGCAGCCGACCCGGGACTAGTCGGGTTGAGCAGTTCTTC.

The chain uses TRBV6-6 and TRBJ2-7; 10 bases align to TRBD1. V gave up 6 bases and J gave up 4 bases; unmatched junction bases: 6. The CDR3 loop spans 14 amino acids. The V gene's germline CDR1 is MNHNY and CDR2 SVGAGI (reference sequence). The CDR3 reads CASRTGTGAYEQYF. Here the CDR3 DNA reads TGTGCCAGCAGAACCGGGACAGGGGCATACGAGCAGTACTTC.

The chain combines TRBV11-2 with TRBJ2-7, with 10 bases aligning to TRBD1. The CDR3 contains 15 residues. Per the germline V gene, CDR1 is SGHAT and CDR2 is FQNNGV. With 5 bases clipped from V and 6 bases from J, the junction kept 10 bases outside the gene matches. CDR3 residues: CASSLAGTGVSEQYF. CDR3 DNA sequence: TGTGCCAGCAGCCTGGCCGGGACAGGGGTGTCCGAGCAGTACTTC.

V is TRBV18 and J is TRBJ1-2, with no clear D. V was clipped by 0 bases and J by 7 bases, with 9 bases between them. Germline lookup yields CDR1 KGHSH and CDR2 LQKENI. The CDR3 is 13 amino acids. CDR3 sequence (DNA): TGTGCCAGCTCACCACCTACAGTCGGTGGCTACACCTTC. This encodes CASSPPTVGGYTF.

The chain links TRBV6-5 to TRBJ2-1; the D is unclear. V was cut by 4 bases and J by 4 bases, with 17 bases left in between. The CDR3 length is 16 residues. Germline-derived CDR1 and CDR2 are MNHEY and SVGAGI. The CDR3 reads CASSLGRQPVYNEQFF. The CDR3 bases are TGTGCCAGCAGTTTGGGCCGGCAGCCTGTTTACAATGAGCAGTTCTTC.

The chain is built from TRBV9 and TRBJ2-5; 8 bases are a match to TRBD2. Per the germline V gene, CDR1 is SGDLS and CDR2 is YYNGEE. The CDR3 is 16 residues long. Germline trimming cut 4 bases from V and 0 bases from J; bases unmatched to any gene: 8. CDR3 DNA sequence: TGTGCCAGCAGCCGTCCAGGTAGCGGGAACCAAGAGACCCAGTACTTC. Translating it yields CASSRPGSGNQETQYF.

The J gene is TRBJ2-7, the V gene TRBV27; 7 nucleotides match TRBD1. V trimming: 3 bases; J trimming: 3 bases; junction bases outside the gene matches: 5. Germline CDR1 MNHEY, CDR2 SMNVEV (reference sequence). This CDR3 is 14 amino acids long. The CDR3 nucleotides are TGTGCCAGCAGTTTTTGGCCAGGGGGCTACGAGCAGTACTTC. Translated, it gives CASSFWPGGYEQYF.

The chain couples TRBV30 to TRBJ1-3; D gene uncertain. Germline V lookup: CDR1 GTSNPN, CDR2 SVGIG (reference sequence). The CDR3 has 16 residues. Trimming took off 2 bases at V and 8 bases at J, with 22 bases between the two ends. This CDR3 is CAWSLIPVESEDTIYF. The DNA for the CDR3 is TGTGCCTGGAGTTTAATTCCGGTCGAATCGGAGGACACCATATATTTT.

This chain links TRBV4-3 with TRBJ1-2; 9 bases align to TRBD1. CDR1 and CDR2 (germline): LGHNA, YSLEER. After removal of 4 bases from V and 8 bases from J, the junction contained 11 bases not matched to a gene. The CDR3 is 15 residues long. This CDR3 is CASSPQQGARGGYTF. The CDR3 region has the DNA TGCGCCAGCAGCCCGCAACAGGGGGCAAGAGGAGGCTACACCTTC.

The chain employs TRBV13 and TRBJ1-1, with a possible D match to TRBD1 (5 bases). The CDR3 is 14 amino acids. Trimming shortened V by 5 bases and J by 5 bases, and 15 bases separated the two germline ends. The germline V gene encodes CDR1 PRHDT and CDR2 FYEKMQ (reference sequence). CDR3 sequence (DNA): TGTGCCAGCAGCCCGACAGACTTGGGAACTGAAGCTTTCTTT. It translates to CASSPTDLGTEAFF.

The chain has TRBV6-1 and TRBJ2-5; 10 bases match TRBD1. The CDR3 totals 14 residues. The germline gives CDR1 MNHNS, CDR2 SASEGT. Trimming took 10 bases from V and 3 from J; bases not matched to a gene: 8. CDR3 in amino acids: CATGTGVMEETQYF. Written as DNA, the CDR3 is TGTGCCACCGGGACAGGGGTTATGGAAGAGACCCAGTACTTC.

The CDR3 region has the DNA TGCGCCAGCAGCCCGCGGGGGGAAACCTACAATGAGCAGTTCTTC. Translation: CASSPRGETYNEQFF. The chain uses TRBV4-3 and TRBJ2-1; 8 nucleotides align to TRBD2. With 4 bases clipped from V and 2 bases from J, the junction kept 4 bases outside the gene matches. Germline-derived CDR1 and CDR2 are LGHNA and YSLEER. CDR3 length: 15 amino acids.

The chain is built from TRBV29-1 and TRBJ2-7; tentatively, D is TRBD2 (5 bases). Deletions cut 4 bases from V and 2 bases from J, with 15 bases between. Germline V gene lookup returns CDR1 SQVTM and CDR2 ANQGSEA. This CDR3 comprises 14 residues. The CDR3 region has the DNA TGCAGCGTTGCCGGGTGGACGGGAACCTACGAGCAGTACTTC. Translating gives CSVAGWTGTYEQYF.

This chain connects TRBV6-6 to TRBJ2-5, with a tentative D call TRBD2 (5 bases). The CDR3 is made up of 14 amino acids. V shed 1 base and J shed 3 bases, with 9 bases lying between them. The germline V gene has CDR1 MNHNY and CDR2 SVGAGI (reference sequence). In DNA form, the CDR3 reads TGTGCCAGCAGTTACTTTCGGGATGAAGAGACCCAGTACTTC. This sequence encodes CASSYFRDEETQYF.

The chain carries TRBV19 and TRBJ1-3; D uncertain. CDR1 is LNHDA and CDR2 is SQIVND in the germline V gene (reference sequence). The CDR3 length is 14 residues. V was shortened by 5 bases and J by 0 bases, with 8 bases between the two germline ends. The CDR3 protein is CASSSVSSGNTIYF. The CDR3 DNA is TGTGCCAGTAGTTCGGTGAGCTCTGGAAACACCATATATTTT. The variable domain in full, with the rest retrieved from reference TRBV19 and TRBJ1-3, is DGGITQSPKYLFRKEGQNVTLSCEQNLNHDAMYWYRQDPGQGLRLIYYSQIVNDFQKGDIAEGYSVSREKKESFPLTVTSAQKNPTAFYLCASSSVSSGNTIYFGEGSWLTVV.

The CDR3 DNA follows: TGTGCCAGCAGCTTAAATACGGGACTAGCGGGAGGTAATGAGCAGTTCTTC. This encodes CASSLNTGLAGGNEQFF. V usage is TRBV9 and J usage is TRBJ2-1; TRBD2 aligns across 15 bases. Trimming took 4 bases from V and 7 from J; bases not matched to a gene: 9. The CDR3 contains 17 residues. Germline CDR1 and CDR2: SGDLS and YYNGEE.

This rearrangement joins TRBV6-6 to TRBJ2-1; D is perhaps TRBD2 (6 bases). The V gene's germline CDR1 is MNHNY and CDR2 SVGAGI (reference sequence). V gave up 7 bases and J gave up 2 bases, with 15 bases separating them. The CDR3 is 15 amino acids. The CDR3 protein is CASTRGTLTYNEQFF. As DNA, the CDR3 is TGTGCCAGCACCCGAGGGACTCTCACCTACAATGAGCAGTTCTTC.

The chain joins TRBV5-1 to TRBJ2-3; TRBD2 is a possible D gene (5 bases). The germline V and J ends were trimmed by 4 bases and 6 bases, with 21 bases remaining between them. This CDR3 has 16 residues. Looked up from germline, CDR1 is SGHRS and CDR2 is YFSETQ. The CDR3 here is CASSAAAQRSEDTQYF. The CDR3 DNA reads TGCGCCAGCAGCGCCGCTGCACAGCGGAGCGAGGATACGCAGTATTTT.

The chain carries TRBV27 and TRBJ1-2, with TRBD1 matching over 10 bases. V dropped 5 bases and J dropped 4; count of bases not matched to a gene: 7. From germline, CDR1 is MNHEY and CDR2 SMNVEV (reference sequence). CDR3 length equals 15 residues. As DNA, the CDR3 is TGTGCCAGCAGTATTGGACAGGGGGTTCTCTATGGCTACACCTTC. Translated, it gives CASSIGQGVLYGYTF.

The chain combines TRBV2 with TRBJ1-5; D not resolved. Trimming took 6 bases from V and 5 from J, leaving 14 bases between them. Germline CDR1 and CDR2: SNHLY and FYNNEI. The CDR3 is 14 residues long. This CDR3 is CASREGFGHQPQHF. The CDR3 DNA sequence: TGTGCCAGCAGGGAGGGTTTTGGCCATCAGCCCCAGCATTTT.

This sequence joins TRBV5-1 and TRBJ2-2, with 9 nucleotides matching TRBD1. CDR3 size: 14 residues. Per the germline V gene, CDR1 is SGHRS and CDR2 is YFSETQ. V was clipped by 9 bases and J by 2 bases; unmatched bases: 5. The chain's CDR3 is CAIKQGANTGELFF. The CDR3 coding sequence is TGCGCCATCAAACAGGGGGCTAACACCGGGGAGCTGTTTTTT.

The rearrangement links TRBV5-8 to TRBJ2-3; 10 bases fit TRBD2. The CDR3 consists of 15 residues. Germline V CDR1 and CDR2: SGHTS, YDEGEE. J gave up 7 bases and V 2 bases, and 7 bases lay outside the gene matches. The CDR3 loop reads CASSFLAGAMNTQYF. CDR3 bases: TGTGCCAGCAGCTTTCTAGCGGGAGCCATGAATACGCAGTATTTT.

This clone was picked up one time. The J gene is TRBJ1-2, the V gene TRBV9, with a weak D call TRBD1 (6 bases). The V gene lost 4 bases and the J gene lost 6 bases, with 22 bases spanning the gap. The CDR3 spans 16 residues. Germline CDR1 SGDLS, CDR2 YYNGEE. CDR3 nucleotide sequence: TGTGCCAGCAGCCCCAGACCCGGACAGAGCATTCATGGCTACACCTTC. Its translation: CASSPRPGQSIHGYTF.

The V gene is TRBV7-2, the J gene TRBJ2-7, with 8 bases matching TRBD1. V shed 3 bases, J shed 0 bases, and the junction held 4 bases outside the gene matches. CDR1 and CDR2 from the germline V gene are SGHTA and FQGNSA. This CDR3 has 15 residues. Written as DNA, the CDR3 is TGTGCCAGCAGCTTCCGGGACAGGCTCTCCTACGAGCAGTACTTC. Its protein product is CASSFRDRLSYEQYF.

The chain uses TRBV19 and TRBJ2-1; D ambiguous. The CDR3 is made up of 12 amino acids. Germline loops: CDR1 LNHDA, CDR2 SQIVND (reference sequence). The ends were cut back, 7 bases at V and 5 bases at J, with 9 bases in the middle. CDR3 amino acids: CASKEAHNEQFF. The CDR3 DNA follows: TGTGCCAGTAAAGAGGCCCACAATGAGCAGTTCTTC.

V and J are TRBV18 and TRBJ2-1; the D is unclear. The CDR3 spans 15 residues. Germline CDR1 is KGHSH and CDR2 is LQKENI. V lost 4 bases, J lost 2 bases, and 12 bases lay in between. DNA of the CDR3: TGTGCCAGCTCACGGCAGGTAGGCCCCTACAATGAGCAGTTCTTC. It specifies CASSRQVGPYNEQFF.